This is a list of T cell receptor beta chains from one sample in a study of T cells in Graves' hyperthyroidism and ophthalmopathy. Each CDR3 protein is one row after TCRdb ran MiXCR on the multiplex PCR reads. This sample has around 700,000 distinct CDR3 sequences, with approximately 36% found just once. Sequencing used blood. These receptors were taken from a woman in her thirties or forties with Graves' hyperthyroidism. Both conserved end residues are part of each CDR3. D genes are given only for firm matches. Clone size is stated in some rows and not others, as once, few, many or a class when expanded.

j_call v_call clone_size d_call cdr3_aa cdr3_nt
TRBJ1-2 TRBV4-3 many TRBD1 CASSHQYRGGYGYTF TGCGCCAGCAGCCATCAATACAGGGGAGGCTATGGCTACACCTTC
TRBJ1-2 TRBV7-9 NA NA CASSFFERGDSYTF TGTGCCAGCAGCTTCTTTGAAAGGGGGGATAGCTACACCTTC
TRBJ1-1 TRBV7-9 many TRBD1 CASSQQGANTEAFF TGTGCCAGCAGTCAACAGGGGGCGAACACTGAAGCTTTCTTT
TRBJ2-6 TRBV29-1 many NA CSVALASGANVLTF TGCAGCGTTGCCTTGGCTAGTGGGGCCAACGTCCTGACTTTC
TRBJ2-7 TRBV20-1 many TRBD1 CSVPQGAYEQYF TGCAGTGTCCCCCAGGGGGCTTACGAGCAGTACTTC
TRBJ2-2 TRBV19 many NA CASSMREVRGDGELFF TGTGCCAGTAGTATGAGAGAGGTCAGGGGAGACGGGGAGCTGTTTTTT
TRBJ2-3 TRBV5-6 NA NA CASSPSRTDTQYF TGTGCCAGCAGCCCCTCGCGGACAGATACGCAGTATTTT
TRBJ2-2 TRBV7-9 many NA CASSLITGANTGELFF TGTGCCAGCAGCTTAATAACGGGGGCGAACACCGGGGAGCTGTTTTTT
TRBJ2-6 TRBV10-3 NA TRBD1 CAIRTGENGANVLTF TGTGCCATCAGGACAGGGGAAAATGGGGCCAACGTCCTGACTTTC
TRBJ2-7 TRBV3-1 NA TRBD2 CASSPRGGGDPEQYF TGTGCCAGCAGCCCTCGAGGCGGGGGGGACCCAGAGCAGTACTTC
TRBJ1-3 TRBV15 many NA CATSRDRLGLQLSGNTIYF TGTGCCACCAGCAGAGATCGGCTGGGGCTCCAGCTCTCGGGAAACACCATATATTTT
TRBJ1-1 TRBV9 many NA CASSVDPGWGSEAFF TGTGCCAGCAGCGTAGATCCCGGATGGGGCTCTGAAGCTTTCTTT
TRBJ2-5 TRBV10-3 NA TRBD2 CAISERTSGSHQETQYF TGTGCCATCAGTGAACGGACTAGCGGGAGCCACCAAGAGACCCAGTACTTC
TRBJ2-1 TRBV2 NA NA CASRHGGFDNEQFF TGTGCCAGCAGACATGGAGGTTTTGACAATGAGCAGTTCTTC
TRBJ1-4 TRBV19 NA NA CASRLFGGGSEKLFF TGTGCCAGTAGACTTTTTGGGGGTGGGAGTGAAAAACTGTTTTTT
TRBJ2-6 TRBV15 many TRBD1 CATSRAPGQGSSGANVLTF TGTGCCACCAGCAGAGCCCCGGGACAGGGTAGCTCTGGGGCCAACGTCCTGACTTTC
TRBJ2-6 TRBV15 NA NA CATSGGPSGANVLTF TGTGCCACCAGCGGAGGACCGTCTGGGGCCAACGTCCTGACTTTC
TRBJ2-5 TRBV2 NA NA CASRQGGAKTQYF TGTGCCAGCAGACAGGGGGGGGCGAAGACCCAGTACTTC
TRBJ1-1 TRBV6-5 NA TRBD1 CASSYWGQGENTEAFF TGTGCCAGCAGTTATTGGGGACAGGGGGAAAACACTGAAGCTTTCTTT
TRBJ2-6 TRBV6-5 NA NA CASSSTSGIPSANVLTF TGTGCCAGCAGTTCCACTAGTGGGATCCCTTCGGCCAACGTCCTGACTTTC
TRBJ1-4 TRBV7-9 NA NA CAGSDLFVGKLFF TGTGCCGGCTCAGACCTGTTCGTTGGAAAACTGTTTTTT
TRBJ2-1 TRBV20-1 NA TRBD1 CSARGTGYNEQFF TGCAGTGCTAGAGGGACAGGGTACAATGAGCAGTTCTTC
TRBJ1-5 TRBV7-2 NA NA CASSTQGINQPQHF TGTGCCAGCAGCACACAGGGAATTAATCAGCCCCAGCATTTT
TRBJ1-3 TRBV20-1 NA NA CSARDPGRSGNTIYF TGCAGTGCTAGAGATCCAGGACGGTCTGGAAACACCATATATTTT
TRBJ2-2 TRBV2 many TRBD2 CASSGLAQNTGELFF TGTGCCAGCAGCGGACTAGCGCAGAACACCGGGGAGCTGTTTTTT
TRBJ2-5 TRBV20-1 many NA CSAGVEETQYF TGCAGTGCAGGGGTAGAAGAGACCCAGTACTTC
TRBJ1-4 TRBV2 NA TRBD1 CASSEQQGQGDEKLFF TGTGCCAGCAGTGAACAACAGGGACAGGGTGACGAAAAACTGTTTTTT
TRBJ1-4 TRBV10-3 many TRBD1 CAISGGGQEEKLFF TGTGCCATCAGCGGTGGAGGACAGGAGGAAAAACTGTTTTTT
TRBJ1-1 TRBV4-3 NA TRBD1 CAGSQGTVNTEAFF TGCGCCGGCAGCCAGGGGACAGTGAACACTGAAGCTTTCTTT
TRBJ1-1 TRBV27 NA NA CASIGQLTEAFF TGTGCCAGCATAGGGCAGTTGACTGAAGCTTTCTTT
TRBJ2-7 TRBV18 few NA CASSPHKGSEQYF TGTGCCAGCTCACCCCACAAGGGGAGCGAGCAGTACTTC
TRBJ1-2 TRBV14 many TRBD1 CASSPGTAHGYTF TGTGCCAGCAGCCCTGGGACAGCCCATGGCTACACCTTC
TRBJ2-1 TRBV5-4 NA NA CASSLGHGNEQFF TGTGCCAGCAGCTTGGGTCACGGCAATGAGCAGTTCTTC
TRBJ1-2 TRBV7-8 NA TRBD1 CASSTDDRAGYGYTF TGTGCCAGCAGCACAGATGACAGGGCTGGGTATGGCTACACCTTC
TRBJ2-1 TRBV2 NA TRBD2 CASAPGLGVYNEQFF TGTGCCAGCGCCCCGGGACTAGGGGTATACAATGAGCAGTTCTTC
TRBJ1-5 TRBV20-1 few NA CSAENLAINSNQPQHF TGCAGTGCCGAAAATCTTGCTATTAATAGCAATCAGCCCCAGCATTTT
TRBJ1-4 TRBV12-3/TRBV12-4 many TRBD1 CASSSDRGERKLFF TGTGCCAGCAGCTCCGACAGGGGCGAAAGGAAACTGTTTTTT
TRBJ2-7 TRBV19 many NA CASSQRTDTYEQYF TGTGCCAGTAGTCAAAGGACAGATACCTACGAGCAGTACTTC
TRBJ2-7 TRBV19 few NA CASSPETGSSYEQYF TGTGCCAGTAGTCCCGAGACAGGTTCCTCCTACGAGCAGTACTTC
TRBJ1-6 TRBV2 many NA CAISQETNSPLHF TGTGCCATCTCACAGGAGACGAATTCACCCCTCCACTTT